These T cell receptor beta chains were read from a single sample in a study of blood T cell repertoires in COVID-19. Generated by immunoSEQ multiplex PCR, the TCRdb table keeps only in-frame clones and is missing some. The table shows hundreds of thousands of clones, with approximately 82% occurring only once. Source material: peripheral blood. Source of these receptors: a woman aged 45 to 65 with acute or convalescent COVID-19. Each CDR3 is given with its conserved first and last residue. A D gene is named only where the DNA matches it firmly. The size entry is marked missing in some rows and otherwise reads once, few, many or a size class.

TRBV29-1,.,.,TRBJ2-1,TGCAGCGTTGAGGTCAGGGGTGGTGAGCAGTTCTTC,CSVEVRGGEQFF
TRBV28,once,.,TRBJ1-6,TGTGCCAGCAGCCCCTCCGGGGTACTTAGCTCCTATAATTCACCCCTCCACTTT,CASSPSGVLSSYNSPLHF
TRBV5-1,few,TRBD1,TRBJ1-6,TGCGCCAGCAGCAGCGGGACAGGGAATAATTCACCCCTCCACTTT,CASSSGTGNNSPLHF
TRBV12-5,.,TRBD1,TRBJ2-7,TGTGCTAGTGGTTTGGTACTTGGGACAGGTCCCTACGAGCAGTACTTC,CASGLVLGTGPYEQYF
TRBV2,.,.,TRBJ2-1,TGTGCCAGCAGTACTAGCTCCTACAATGAGCAGTTCTTC,CASSTSSYNEQFF
TRBV28,.,TRBD1,TRBJ2-7,TGTGCCAGCAGTTTACAGGGGGCGCCTCGCGAGCAGTACTTC,CASSLQGAPREQYF
TRBV6-2/TRBV6-3,.,TRBD2,TRBJ2-7,TGTGCCAGCAGTTACGGACTAGCGGGAACTACGGGCTTC,CASSYGLAGTTGF
TRBV6-5,.,TRBD1,TRBJ1-2,TGTGCCAGCAGTACCCAGGACAGGGGCGGCTATGGCTACACCTTC,CASSTQDRGGYGYTF
TRBV6-5,.,.,TRBJ1-2,TGTGCCAGCAGTTACGGACAAACCGGCTACACCTTC,CASSYGQTGYTF
TRBV24-1,.,TRBD1,TRBJ1-2,TGTGCCACCAGTGATCCAACTCACCCCGGGACAGGGAGGCCTGGTGGCTACACCTTC,CATSDPTHPGTGRPGGYTF
TRBV9,.,TRBD1,TRBJ1-1,TGTGCCAGCAGCGTATCCAACAGGGGGTCCACTGAAGCTTTCTTT,CASSVSNRGSTEAFF
TRBV10-2,.,TRBD1,TRBJ1-1,TGCGCCAGCCGGGGACAGGGGCACATGAACACTGAAGCTTTCTTT,CASRGQGHMNTEAFF
TRBV18,.,TRBD2,TRBJ2-7,TGTGCCAGCTCACTAACTAGCGGGAGGCCCTACGAGCAGTACTTC,CASSLTSGRPYEQYF
TRBV6-5,.,.,TRBJ1-2,TGTGCCAGCAGTTACAGCACTAACTATGGCTACACCTTC,CASSYSTNYGYTF
TRBV6-5,.,.,TRBJ2-3,TGTGCCAGCAGTTATCCAGGCCTAGATACGCAGTATTTT,CASSYPGLDTQYF
TRBV2,.,.,TRBJ1-2,TGTGCCAGCAGTGAAGGGGTGGAGTATGGCTACACCTTC,CASSEGVEYGYTF
TRBV10-3,once,TRBD1,TRBJ1-1,TGTGCCATCAGTAGGGGACAGGGGGGTGACACTGAAGCTTTCTTT,CAISRGQGGDTEAFF
TRBV19,few,.,TRBJ2-3,TGTGCCAGTAGTATCGAGGGAATAGCAGATACGCAGTATTTT,CASSIEGIADTQYF
TRBV18,few,TRBD1,TRBJ2-7,TGTGCCAGCTCACCAGGGACAGGGGATCGGGAGCAGTACTTC,CASSPGTGDREQYF
TRBV6-5,.,TRBD2,TRBJ2-1,TGTGCCAGCAAGGGTAGCGGGAGGAGTTACAATGAGCAGTTCTTC,CASKGSGRSYNEQFF
TRBV10-1,.,TRBD1,TRBJ2-7,TGCGCCAGCAGTGAAGGCCAGGGGGCCACTGGGTACGAGCAGTACTTC,CASSEGQGATGYEQYF
TRBV4-1,.,.,TRBJ2-3,TGCGCCAGCAGCCAAAGTCGGTCAGATACGCAGTATTTT,CASSQSRSDTQYF
TRBV9,.,.,TRBJ2-5,TGTGCCAGCAGCGTAGGAAGGAACCCAGCGGGAGAGACCCAGTACTTC,CASSVGRNPAGETQYF
TRBV6-6,.,TRBD1,TRBJ1-1,TGTGCCAGCAGCCAAACAGGGGGCATGAACACTGAAGCTTTCTTT,CASSQTGGMNTEAFF
TRBV2,.,.,TRBJ2-1,TGTGCCACACAGGGCCCATTAGCCAATGAGCAGTTCTTC,CATQGPLANEQFF
TRBV19,.,TRBD1,TRBJ2-2,TGTGCCAGTAGTATAGGGGACAGGGGGATCGGGGAGCTGTTTTTT,CASSIGDRGIGELFF
TRBV24-1,.,.,TRBJ1-4,TGTGCCACCAGTGATCCCAGGGAAACTAATGAAAAACTGTTTTTT,CATSDPRETNEKLFF
TRBV29-1,.,TRBD2,TRBJ2-5,TGCAGCGTTGCCGGTGCTAGCGGGAGCGGTGAGACCCAGTACTTC,CSVAGASGSGETQYF
TRBV5-1,.,TRBD1,TRBJ2-7,TGCGCCAGCAGTTCTACCGGACAGGGCCTGACCTACGAGCAGTACTTC,CASSSTGQGLTYEQYF
TRBV19,.,TRBD2,TRBJ2-1,TGTGCCAGTAGTATTGGGACTAGCGGGGCCTTCTTGGATGAGCAGTTCTTC,CASSIGTSGAFLDEQFF
TRBV27,.,TRBD2,TRBJ2-3,TGTGCCAGCAGTTGGGAGGGAGATACGCAGTATTTT,CASSWEGDTQYF
TRBV27,.,TRBD1,TRBJ2-1,TGTGCCAGCAGGGGACAGTACAATGAGCAGTTCTTC,CASRGQYNEQFF
TRBV19,few,TRBD1,TRBJ2-7,TGTGCCAGTAGTCCGGGACAGGGGGCGAAGTACGAGCAGTACTTC,CASSPGQGAKYEQYF
TRBV25-1,few,TRBD2,TRBJ2-1,TGTGCCAGCACCCTCAGCGGGAGGGGGAATGAGCAGTTCTTC,CASTLSGRGNEQFF
TRBV6-5,.,.,TRBJ1-1,TGTGCCAGCAGTCCTGCCGGGACTGAAGCTTTCTTT,CASSPAGTEAFF
TRBV19,once,.,TRBJ2-3,TGTGCCAGTAGTATAGGGGCGGGGTTGACAGATACGCAGTATTTT,CASSIGAGLTDTQYF
TRBV3-1/TRBV3-2,.,.,TRBJ1-1,TGTGCCAGCAGCCAAGATGCCCAGCAGGCCCAAACCGAGAACACTGAAGCTTTCTTT,CASSQDAQQAQTENTEAFF
TRBV6-5,.,.,TRBJ2-2,TGTGCCAGCAGTCCGCGAGCGGCCAACACCGGGGAGCTGTTTTTT,CASSPRAANTGELFF
TRBV27,.,.,TRBJ2-3,TGTGCCAGCAGTCCATACTCACTCAGCACAGATACGCAGTATTTT,CASSPYSLSTDTQYF